The 18 T cell receptor beta chains listed next were all sequenced from one sample in a study of spatial heterogeneity in lung cancer. Study results and limitations: The number of expanded tumor alpha and beta chains correlated with mutation number.

The sample's time point: sample taken at primary tumor resection. These receptors are not linked to any known antigen. One entry per CDR3 protein, called by TCRdb with MiXCR from the 5' RACE reads. This table holds about 2,800 distinct CDR3 sequences, 49% found once. Sequenced here: lung tumor tissue, sampled at surgery. These receptor sequences come from a male donor with early-stage non-small cell lung cancer.

Concerning this clonotype: The size of this beta chain means little, since it is a stray read in a library made for alpha chains. CDR3 coding DNA: TGCGCCAGCAGCCAACTCGGTGACTACGAGCAGTACTTC. Translation gives CASSQLGDYEQYF. This chain links TRBV4-3 with TRBJ2-7; D unclear. Deletions cut 2 bases from V and 3 bases from J, with 8 bases between. The CDR3 is made up of 13 amino acids. CDR1 and CDR2 (germline): LGHNA, YSLEER.

Points on this clonotype: This beta chain is a stray sequence in a library constructed for alpha chains; its clone size is not meaningful. This rearrangement joins TRBV28 to TRBJ2-7, with 11 bases fitting TRBD1. Germline CDR1 is MDHEN and CDR2 is SYDVKM. The V and J ends lost 7 bases and 1 base, in that order; junction bases with no gene match: 6. There are 15 residues in the CDR3. The CDR3 region has the DNA TGTGCCAGCAACGGGGACAGGGGGTTTTCCTACGAGCAGTACTTC. Amino acid sequence: CASNGDRGFSYEQYF.

Only a few counts were recorded for this clonotype. The library was designed around alpha chains, so this beta chain is a stray read whose abundance carries little weight. The chain uses TRBV29-1 and TRBJ2-6, with no clear D. Germline V gives CDR1 SQVTM, CDR2 ANQGSEA. The germline V and J ends were trimmed by 4 bases and 0 bases, with 19 bases remaining between them. This CDR3 region has 18 residues. CDR3 DNA sequence: TGCAGCGTTGCCACAGCTACCCACCTTAGCTCTGGGGCCAACGTCCTGACTTTC. This codes for CSVATATHLSSGANVLTF.

In regard to this clonotype: Little can be read into the size of this beta chain, an off-target read in a library designed for alpha chains. The V gene is TRBV29-1, the J gene TRBJ1-1; 7 nucleotides match TRBD1. The CDR3 has 15 residues. CDR1 and CDR2 from the germline V gene are SQVTM and ANQGSEA. V trimming: 2 bases; J trimming: 10 bases; junction bases outside the gene matches: 16. This chain's CDR3 is CSVEPPERTGIGAFF. CDR3 coding DNA: TGCAGCGTTGAACCTCCGGAAAGGACAGGCATAGGAGCTTTCTTT.

This clonotype was observed a handful of times. Because this beta chain is a stray read in a library intended to capture alpha chains, its abundance should not be given much weight. This chain links TRBV7-9 with TRBJ1-1; no clear D. The V and J ends lost 0 bases and 7 bases respectively, with 6 bases between them. This CDR3 has 12 residues. CDR1 and CDR2 (germline): SEHNR, FQNEAQ (reference sequence). CDR3 bases: TGTGCCAGCAGCTTAGCCAGATATGAAGCTTTCTTT. This codes for CASSLARYEAFF.

There are a few counts of this clonotype. This beta chain is off target for a library built for alpha chains, so its abundance means little. The chain is built from TRBV15 and TRBJ2-2; no clear D gene. Trimming cost V 2 bases and J 8 bases, with 9 bases left between them. Per the germline V gene, CDR1 is LNHNV and CDR2 is YYDKDF (reference sequence). The CDR3 covers 13 residues. As DNA, the CDR3 is TGTGCCACCAGCAGAAGTCTTGGTGGGGAGCTGTTTTTT. This codes for CATSRSLGGELFF. Based on the CDR3 plus reference TRBV15 and TRBJ2-2, the full variable domain is DAMVIQNPRYQVTQFGKPVTLSCSQTLNHNVMYWYQQKSSQAPKLLFHYYDKDFNNEADTPDNFQSRRPNTSFCFLDIRSPGLGDTAMYLCATSRSLGGELFFGEGSRLTVL.

Regarding this clonotype: Found in a library prepared for alpha chains, this beta chain is an off-target read, and its abundance has little meaning. The J gene is TRBJ2-1, the V gene TRBV27; 9 bases align to TRBD1. This CDR3 is built from 15 residues. Germline V gives CDR1 MNHEY, CDR2 SMNVEV (reference sequence). Trimming cost V 8 bases and J 8 bases; bases outside gene matches: 13. In DNA, the CDR3 is TGTGCCAGCTCGAAACTAGGGGACAGGGCCTATGAGCAGTTCTTC. Its protein is CASSKLGDRAYEQFF.

As to this clonotype: This beta chain is a stray read from a library made for alpha chains; its abundance is not meaningful. The J gene is TRBJ2-1, the V gene TRBV5-1; 11 bases align to TRBD2. The germline V gene encodes CDR1 SGHRS and CDR2 YFSETQ. The CDR3 is made up of 15 amino acids. With V trimmed by 2 bases and J by 9 bases, 7 bases remained unmatched. The CDR3 reads CASSFSGTSGSEQFF. In nucleotides, the CDR3 is TGCGCCAGCAGCTTCTCTGGGACTAGCGGAAGTGAGCAGTTCTTC.

This clonotype was counted a few times. This beta chain was picked up by a library intended for alpha chains and is off target, so its count carries little meaning. The chain uses TRBV11-2 and TRBJ2-3; TRBD2 might be the D (6 bases). With 5 bases removed from V and 4 bases from J, the gap between germline ends came to 28 bases. CDR3 size: 19 residues. Germline V CDR1 and CDR2: SGHAT, FQNNGV. The CDR3 is CASSARGTDSGIRADTQYF. The CDR3 DNA reads TGTGCCAGCAGCGCTAGGGGCACCGATAGCGGCATTCGGGCAGATACGCAGTATTTT.

A note on this clonotype: Within a library made for alpha chains, this beta chain is off target, and its count is uninformative. This chain connects TRBV6-2 or TRBV6-3 to TRBJ1-1, with a weak D call TRBD1 (6 bases). The ends were cut back, 2 bases at V and 4 bases at J, with 11 bases in the middle. CDR1 and CDR2 from the germline V gene are MNHEY and SVGEGT. The CDR3 spans 14 residues. The DNA for the CDR3 is TGTGCCAGCAGTTACGCAGGGGCGGCCACTGAAGCTTTCTTT. This encodes CASSYAGAATEAFF.

Details on this clonotype: This beta chain lies outside the target of a library built for alpha chains; its clone size means little. The genes are TRBV3-1 and TRBJ2-7; D remains ambiguous. The V end lost 0 bases, the J end lost 2 bases, and 5 bases lay between the germline ends. Per the germline V gene, CDR1 is LGHDT and CDR2 is YNNKEL (reference sequence). The CDR3 spans 13 residues. The CDR3 region has the DNA TGTGCCAGCAGCCAAGATGGGCCCTACGAGCAGTACTTC. This gives the protein CASSQDGPYEQYF.

About this clonotype itself: Found in a library prepared for alpha chains, this beta chain is an off-target read, and its abundance has little meaning. The genes are TRBV6-6 and TRBJ1-2; D gene uncertain. Germline V gives CDR1 MNHNY, CDR2 SVGAGI (reference sequence). The V end was cut by 5 bases, the J end by 2 bases, with 15 bases between. CDR3 size: 15 residues. CDR3 region: CASSPNRIRNYGYTF. In DNA form, the CDR3 reads TGTGCCAGCAGTCCCAATCGGATTCGGAACTATGGCTACACCTTC.

This clonotype has more than one count but fewer than ten. The library was designed around alpha chains, so this beta chain is a stray read whose abundance carries little weight. This CDR3 is CASSPSGDPTDTQYF. The CDR3 DNA sequence: TGTGCCAGCAGCCCGAGCGGGGACCCCACAGATACGCAGTATTTT. The V call is TRBV5-6, the J call TRBJ2-3; 7 nucleotides line up with TRBD2. The CDR3 consists of 15 residues. V was pared by 4 bases and J by 2 bases, with 7 bases of the junction left unmatched. Germline lookup yields CDR1 SGHDT and CDR2 YYEEEE.

Worth noting for this clonotype: For a library built for alpha chains, this beta chain is a stray read; little rests on its size. The CDR3 nucleotides read TGTGCCAGCAGCCCCAGGACTAGCGGGGCCCAAGAGACCCAGTACTTC. Protein sequence: CASSPRTSGAQETQYF. This chain uses TRBV3-1 with TRBJ2-5, with TRBD2 matching over 12 bases. CDR1 and CDR2 from the germline V gene are LGHDT and YNNKEL (reference sequence). This CDR3 is 16 amino acids long. Losses at the gene ends were 4 bases for V and 1 base for J; bases not matched to a gene: 4.

This clonotype ranks as medium-sized. This beta chain is a stray sequence in a library constructed for alpha chains; its clone size is not meaningful. The chain links TRBV28 to TRBJ2-7; 8 nucleotides line up with TRBD2. Germline values: CDR1 MDHEN, CDR2 SYDVKM. The CDR3 runs to 15 residues. V dropped 3 bases and J dropped 3; count of bases not matched to a gene: 7. CDR3 in amino acids: CASSLAGGSSYEQYF. The CDR3 DNA reads TGTGCCAGCAGTTTGGCGGGAGGCTCGAGCTACGAGCAGTACTTC.

This clonotype rates as medium-sized (0.01 to 0.1%). This beta chain slipped into a library made for alpha chains as a stray read, so its size is not meaningful. This chain links TRBV28 with TRBJ2-2; D is possibly TRBD2 (5 bases). The CDR3 sequence is 15 residues long. The germline gives CDR1 MDHEN, CDR2 SYDVKM. Between the trimmed V and J ends, which lost 3 bases and 5 bases, there was a span of 13 bases. For the CDR3, the DNA is TGTGCCAGCAGTTTGTTCCAGCGGAGGACCGGGGAGCTGTTTTTT. Amino acid sequence: CASSLFQRRTGELFF.

Comments on this clonotype: Because this beta chain is a stray read in a library intended to capture alpha chains, its abundance should not be given much weight. V gene TRBV6-2 or TRBV6-3 combines with J gene TRBJ2-3; D is undetermined. The V gene lost 5 bases and the J gene lost 6 bases, with 18 bases spanning the gap. Germline loops: CDR1 MNHEY, CDR2 SVGEGT. The CDR3 length is 15 residues. CDR3 in DNA: TGTGCCAGCAGTCTCCGACACCCTAGATGGGATACGCAGTATTTT. Amino acid sequence: CASSLRHPRWDTQYF.

Concerning this clonotype: In a library made to pick up alpha chains, this beta chain is a stray read with a size that means little. The chain has TRBV6-1 and TRBJ2-5; 11 bases are shared with TRBD2. Germline CDR1 MNHNS, CDR2 SASEGT. The CDR3 length is 17 residues. The trim removed 8 bases at V and 2 bases at J, leaving 13 bases unmatched. DNA for the CDR3: TGTGCCAGCTCTCCACCCCCAAGACTAGCGGGGCAAGAGACCCAGTACTTC. Protein product: CASSPPPRLAGQETQYF.